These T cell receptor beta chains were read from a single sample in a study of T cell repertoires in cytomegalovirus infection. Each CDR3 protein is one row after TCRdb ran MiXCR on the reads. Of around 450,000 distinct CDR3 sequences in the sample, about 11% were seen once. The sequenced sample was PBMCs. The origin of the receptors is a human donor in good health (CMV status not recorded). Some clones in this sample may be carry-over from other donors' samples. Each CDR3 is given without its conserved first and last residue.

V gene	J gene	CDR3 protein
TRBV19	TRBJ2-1	ASSGQALYNEQF
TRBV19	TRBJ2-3	ASSNVEDTQY
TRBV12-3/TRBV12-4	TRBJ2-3	ASSFGGLAGVSTDTQY
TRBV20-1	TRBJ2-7	SASHLQGLAGDFEQY
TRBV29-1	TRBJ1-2	SARTGQGYGYT
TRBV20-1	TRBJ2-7	SASGGTPYEQY
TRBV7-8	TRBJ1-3	ASSHRGPGNTIY
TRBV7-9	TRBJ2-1	ASADREDNEQF
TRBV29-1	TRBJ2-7	SVSGQGNREQY
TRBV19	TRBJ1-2	ASSIGSGNYGYT
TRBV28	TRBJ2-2	ASSPDGVPGELF
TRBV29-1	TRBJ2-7	SVEARTSSYEQY
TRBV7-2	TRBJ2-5	ASSLTRGQETQY
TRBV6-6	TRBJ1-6	ASRGRAPLH
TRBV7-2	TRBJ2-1	ATSPRQADHNEQF
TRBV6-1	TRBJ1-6	ASSEATQGRSSYNSPLH
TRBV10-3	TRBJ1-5	AISELQEGQPQH
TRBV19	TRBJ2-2	ASTYGSGELF
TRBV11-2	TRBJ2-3	ASAIRAAFSPDTQY
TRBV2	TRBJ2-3	ASRAGGVGTDTQY
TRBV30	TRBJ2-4	AWSVARTNLAKNIQY
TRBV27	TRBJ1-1	ASKPGQGIMNTEAF
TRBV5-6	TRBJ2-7	ASSPWDFNRPQY
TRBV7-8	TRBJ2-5	ASTSQGGQQETQY
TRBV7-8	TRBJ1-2	ASSSMGSGRTYGYT
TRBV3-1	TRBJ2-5	ASSHGLAYKETQY
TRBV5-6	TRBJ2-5	ASSLVIPDLYQETQY
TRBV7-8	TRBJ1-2	ASSLPRTGVEVNYGYT
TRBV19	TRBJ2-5	ASSTTGGSETQY